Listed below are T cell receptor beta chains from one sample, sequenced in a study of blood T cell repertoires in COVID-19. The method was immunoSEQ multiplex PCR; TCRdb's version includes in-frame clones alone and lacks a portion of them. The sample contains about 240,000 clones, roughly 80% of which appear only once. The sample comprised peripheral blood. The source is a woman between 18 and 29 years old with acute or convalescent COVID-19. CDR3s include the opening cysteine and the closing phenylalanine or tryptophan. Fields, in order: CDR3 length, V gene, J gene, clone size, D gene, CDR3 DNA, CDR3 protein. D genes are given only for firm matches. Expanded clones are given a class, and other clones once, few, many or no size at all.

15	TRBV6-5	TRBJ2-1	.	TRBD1	TGTGCCAGCAGCCGTGACAGGGGGAGGTACAATGAGCAGTTCTTC	CASSRDRGRYNEQFF
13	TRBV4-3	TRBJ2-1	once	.	TGCGCCAGCAGTAGTAGCCCCTACAATGAGCAGTTCTTC	CASSSSPYNEQFF
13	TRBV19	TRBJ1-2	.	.	TGTGCCAGTAGTATAGCCCTCTCGACAGCCTCGACCTTC	CASSIALSTASTF
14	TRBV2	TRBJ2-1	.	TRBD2	TGTGCCAGCCGCCCTAGCGGGAGGTACAATGAGCAGTTCTTC	CASRPSGRYNEQFF
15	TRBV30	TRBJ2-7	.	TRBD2	TGTGCCTGGAACCGACCGACTAGCGGGAGAGCCGAGCAGTACTTC	CAWNRPTSGRAEQYF
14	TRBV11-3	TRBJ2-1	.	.	TGTGCCACTAAGATAGAGGGCGTCCTCAATGAGCAGTTCTTC	CATKIEGVLNEQFF
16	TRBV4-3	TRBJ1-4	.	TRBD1	TGCGCCAGCAGCCAAGATTGGCACAGGGGGAATGAAAAACTGTTTTTT	CASSQDWHRGNEKLFF
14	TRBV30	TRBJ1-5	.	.	TGTGCCTGGAGTCAGGGGTATAGCAATCAGCCCCAGCATTTT	CAWSQGYSNQPQHF
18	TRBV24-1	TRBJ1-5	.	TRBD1	TGTGCCACCGCCCCGGGTGGAGGGGGCTCGCATAGCAATCAGCCCCAGCATTTT	CATAPGGGGSHSNQPQHF
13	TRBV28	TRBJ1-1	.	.	TGTGCCAGCAGTTTTTCAGGGAACACTGAAGCTTTCTTT	CASSFSGNTEAFF
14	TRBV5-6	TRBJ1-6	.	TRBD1	TGTGCCAGCAGCAAGACAGGGTACAATTCACCCCTCCACTTT	CASSKTGYNSPLHF
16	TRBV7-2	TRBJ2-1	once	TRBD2	TGTGCCAGCAGCTACCGTCGCTTAGCGGGCTCCAATGAGCAGTTCTTC	CASSYRRLAGSNEQFF
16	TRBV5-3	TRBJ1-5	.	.	TGTGCCAGAAGCTTGGCCCACAGGGCCCTTGCGCAGCCCCAGCATTTT	CARSLAHRALAQPQHF
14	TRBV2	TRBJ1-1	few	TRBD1	TGTGCCAGCAGTAATAACAGGGGTAACACTGAAGCTTTCTTT	CASSNNRGNTEAFF
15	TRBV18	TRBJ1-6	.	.	TGTGCCAGCTCACCAATCTCGGTTTGGAATTCACCCCTCCACTTT	CASSPISVWNSPLHF
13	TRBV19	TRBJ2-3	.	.	TGTGCCAGTAGCCAGGGGGGCGCAGATACGCAGTATTTT	CASSQGGADTQYF
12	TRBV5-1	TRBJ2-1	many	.	TGCGCCAGCAGAGTACAGAACAATGAGCAGTTCTTC	CASRVQNNEQFF
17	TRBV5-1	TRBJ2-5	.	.	TGCGCCAGCAGCCTGAATAGCCCCCCGCGGGGGCGAGAGACCCAGTACTTC	CASSLNSPPRGRETQYF
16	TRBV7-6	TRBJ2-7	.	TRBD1	TGTGCCAGCAGCTTCTTAGGGACAGGGTTGTCCTACGAGCAGTACTTC	CASSFLGTGLSYEQYF
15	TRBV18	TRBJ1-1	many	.	TGTGCCAGCTCACCACCGCCAGGGATGAACACTGAAGCTTTCTTT	CASSPPPGMNTEAFF